This note documents a single T cell receptor (beta chain) sequence. Sequenced by immunoSEQ multiplex PCR; TCRdb stores in-frame clones only, minus some. The table shows around 2.5 million clones, with approximately 93% occurring only once. The germline V gene has CDR1 SGDLS and CDR2 YYNGEE. The CDR3 is made up of 15 amino acids. Trimming shortened V by 0 bases and J by 4 bases, and 13 bases separated the two germline ends. The sample belongs to a study of shared clonotypes between healthy human individuals. Sequenced: naive CD4+ T cells from PBMCs. Subset in this sample: CD45RA+ positively selected. The clonotype originates from a young man in good health. Some clones in this sample may be carry-over from other donors' samples. This chain connects TRBV9 to TRBJ1-2, with D maybe TRBD1 (6 bases). CDR3 protein: CASSVVPGAGYGYTF. The CDR3 nucleotides are TGTGCCAGCAGCGTAGTTCCGGGGGCAGGCTATGGCTACACCTTC.